The next 14 T cell receptor beta chains were all read from a single sample in a study of response to subunit inactivated influenza vaccine. TCRdb reprocessed the RT-PCR reads via MiXCR and lists one record per CDR3 protein. The table lists approximately 490,000 distinct CDR3 sequences, 6% to 9% of them singletons, with around 13% in the top ten. The input for sequencing was PBMCs from blood, taken roughly 24 months after vaccination. The receptors were sampled from a man aged 50 to 69 who received an inactivated influenza vaccine.

Turning to this clonotype: The junction departs from the called germline gene at one end, perhaps through a read error. The CDR3 DNA reads TGCGCCAGCAGTACTACTGAGGGGGCGCCGAATACCGGGGAGCTGTTTTTT. It is translated as CASSTTEGAPNTGELFF. The chain is built from TRBV4-1 and TRBJ2-2, with 7 bases aligning to TRBD1. Germline values: CDR1 MGHRA, CDR2 YSYEKL. This CDR3 spans 17 amino acids.

This clonotype was found a few times. The chain has TRBV5-5 and TRBJ1-2, with a tentative D call TRBD1 (5 bases). V dropped 0 bases and J dropped 8 bases, with 11 bases sitting between them. Germline CDR1 reads SGHKS; CDR2 reads YYEKEE (reference sequence). CDR3 length equals 13 residues. The CDR3 loop is CASSLVQGWGYTF. In DNA form, the CDR3 reads TGTGCCAGCAGCTTGGTTCAGGGATGGGGCTACACCTTC.

This clonotype has only a few counts. The CDR3 here is CASRPMGGAYGYTF. CDR3 bases: TGTGCCAGCCGCCCCATGGGGGGCGCCTATGGCTACACCTTC. The chain couples TRBV5-6 to TRBJ1-2, with a tentative D call TRBD1 (6 bases). The V gene lost 7 bases and the J gene lost 4 bases, with 17 bases spanning the gap. CDR3 size: 14 residues. The germline V gene encodes CDR1 SGHDT and CDR2 YYEEEE.

This clonotype was seen a few times. V gene TRBV4-1 combines with J gene TRBJ1-5, with D tentatively TRBD1 (5 bases). The CDR3 is 15 residues long. V lost 1 base, J lost 3 bases, and 10 bases lay in between. Germline lookup yields CDR1 MGHRA and CDR2 YSYEKL. The DNA of the CDR3 is TGCGCCAGCAGCCAAGCCGGGACTATCAATCAGCCCCAGCATTTT. Translation gives CASSQAGTINQPQHF.

This clonotype was seen at least ten times. CDR3 in DNA: TGCAGCGTTCCTGGCTCGAAGTCTAGCGGGGGATCCTACAATGAGCAGTTCTTC. This gives the protein CSVPGSKSSGGSYNEQFF. This sequence joins TRBV29-1 and TRBJ2-1; 10 nucleotides align to TRBD2. Germline lookup yields CDR1 SQVTM and CDR2 ANQGSEA. The CDR3 is 18 amino acids. V lost 5 bases and J lost 1; bases outside the gene matches: 14.

This clonotype appeared a few times. The chain couples TRBV12-3 or TRBV12-4 to TRBJ2-7; weak D call: TRBD1 (6 bases). Trimming removed 5 bases from V and 3 bases from J, with 11 bases in between. This CDR3 comprises 13 residues. The CDR3: CASSRTESYEQYF. The CDR3 bases are TGTGCCAGCAGTAGGACAGAAAGCTACGAGCAGTACTTC.

This clonotype was counted many times. The chain joins TRBV7-2 to TRBJ2-3; D possibly matches TRBD1 or TRBD2 (5 bases each). There are 14 residues in the CDR3. CDR1 and CDR2 from the germline V gene are SGHTA and FQGNSA. Trimming pared 1 base from V and 6 bases from J, leaving 11 bases between. The CDR3 DNA reads as TGTGCCAGCAGCTTAGTGATCCGGGGCGATACGCAGTATTTT. This gives the protein CASSLVIRGDTQYF.

Points on this clonotype: Being one base from a much bigger clone, this may be a read error. The chain has TRBV20-1 and TRBJ2-3; 9 bases fit TRBD2. This CDR3 region has 13 residues. Germline CDR1 is DFQATT and CDR2 is SNEGSKA (reference sequence). CDR3 loop: CRALAGSTDTQYF. CDR3 nucleotides: TGCCGTGCCCTAGCGGGGAGCACAGATACGCAGTATTTT.

The chain links TRBV10-3 to TRBJ2-3; D may be TRBD2 (5 bases). V was shortened by 3 bases and J by 2 bases, with 15 bases between the two germline ends. Germline-derived CDR1 and CDR2 are ENHRY and SYGVKD. The CDR3 contains 16 residues. CDR3 sequence (DNA): TGTGCCATCAGTGACCCGGGGTCTACCTACACAGATACGCAGTATTTT. Residues: CAISDPGSTYTDTQYF.

This clonotype has only a few counts. The rearrangement links TRBV6-2 or TRBV6-3 to TRBJ2-2; D is perhaps TRBD1 (6 bases). CDR3 length: 14 amino acids. CDR1 MNHEY and CDR2 SVGEGT come from the germline V gene. V shed 6 bases and J shed 2 bases, with 10 bases lying between them. CDR3 sequence reads: CASRQGINTGELFF. The CDR3 DNA follows: TGTGCCAGCAGGCAGGGGATAAACACCGGGGAGCTGTTTTTT.

This clonotype came up a few times. V usage is TRBV7-9 and J usage is TRBJ2-1; 11 bases are a match to TRBD2. Germline V gives CDR1 SEHNR, CDR2 FQNEAQ (reference sequence). CDR3 size: 17 residues. Trimming removed 2 bases from V and 9 bases from J; junction bases left unmatched: 12. The CDR3 is CASSLSVGTSGPGEQFF. Written as DNA, the CDR3 is TGTGCCAGCAGCTTATCGGTCGGGACTAGCGGCCCTGGTGAGCAGTTCTTC.

The sample holds many counts of this clonotype. The chain is built from TRBV4-3 and TRBJ2-3; 10 nucleotides agree with TRBD2. CDR1 is LGHNA and CDR2 is YSLEER in the germline V gene. After removal of 5 bases from V and 5 bases from J, the junction contained 13 bases not matched to a gene. This CDR3 is built from 17 residues. This CDR3 reads CASSYSYTSGAGDTQYF. For the CDR3, the DNA is TGCGCCAGCAGCTACTCCTACACTAGCGGGGCGGGAGATACGCAGTATTTT.

About this clonotype itself: This may be a read error, as it is one base from a much larger clone. The rearrangement uses TRBV20-1 and TRBJ2-7; 8 bases are shared with TRBD1. Germline V gene lookup returns CDR1 DFQATT and CDR2 SNEGSKA (reference sequence). The CDR3 is 15 amino acids. CDR3 protein: CSARTAQGGDYERYF. As DNA, the CDR3 is TGCAGTGCTAGAACGGCACAGGGGGGTGACTACGAGCGGTACTTC.

This clonotype was observed many times. The genes are TRBV18 and TRBJ1-1; D not resolved. The CDR3 loop spans 15 amino acids. V was pared by 0 bases and J by 0 bases, with 8 bases between. Germline V gives CDR1 KGHSH, CDR2 LQKENI. The CDR3 spells CASSPPGGMNTEAFF. The DNA of the CDR3 is TGTGCCAGCTCACCACCGGGTGGGATGAACACTGAAGCTTTCTTT.